This T cell receptor beta chain was sequenced in a study of post-analysis software for immune sequencing data. At the level of the study: Courses of disease covered relapsing-remitting, secondary progressive and progressive-relapsing multiple sclerosis. Study results and caveats: Multiple sclerosis patients had significantly lower normalized Chao1 diversity than controls. With TRBV5-6, TRBV5-1 and TRBV20-1 included, 4 to 6 TRBV segments were more frequent in patients than in controls. Batch-matched samples strongly co-clustered by F measure.

The CDR3 is made up of 15 amino acids. Germline V CDR1 and CDR2: MNHEY, SVGAGI. The TCR beta cDNA libraries contained unique molecular identifiers. TCRdb passed the PCR reads through MiXCR, listing each CDR3 protein once. The repertoire holds about 500,000 distinct CDR3 sequences, with over 35% as singletons. As for this clonotype: Its antigen is as yet unknown. An end of the junction does not agree with germline; a read error may underlie this.

This receptor was obtained from a girl under 18 with multiple sclerosis. This chain uses TRBV6-5 with TRBJ2-4; TRBD2 matches at 8 bases. The J call could be wrong; TRBJ2-7 is a better fit for the DNA end. The sequencing sample was made of blood. CDR3 bases: TGTGCCAGTAGTTACTCGGGAGCGGGGGCATACGAGCAGTACTTC. Protein sequence: CASSYSGAGAYEQYF.